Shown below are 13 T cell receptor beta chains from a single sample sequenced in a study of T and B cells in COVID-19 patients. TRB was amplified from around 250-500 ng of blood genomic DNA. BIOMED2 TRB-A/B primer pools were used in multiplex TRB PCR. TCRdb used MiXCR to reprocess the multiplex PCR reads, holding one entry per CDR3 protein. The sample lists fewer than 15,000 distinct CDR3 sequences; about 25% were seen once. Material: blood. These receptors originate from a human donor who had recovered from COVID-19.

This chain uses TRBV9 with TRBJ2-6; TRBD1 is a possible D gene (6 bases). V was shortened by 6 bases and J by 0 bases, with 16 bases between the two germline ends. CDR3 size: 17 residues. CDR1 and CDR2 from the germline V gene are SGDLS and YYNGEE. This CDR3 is CASNRDVGSSGANVLTF. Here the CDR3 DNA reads TGTGCCAGCAACAGGGACGTAGGCTCCTCTGGGGCCAACGTCCTGACTTTC.

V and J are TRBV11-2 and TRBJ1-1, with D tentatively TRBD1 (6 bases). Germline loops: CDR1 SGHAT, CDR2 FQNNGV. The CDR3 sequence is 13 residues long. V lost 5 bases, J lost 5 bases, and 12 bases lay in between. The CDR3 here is CASSLQGRTEAFF. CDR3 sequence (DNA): TGTGCCAGCAGCCTCCAGGGGAGGACTGAAGCTTTCTTT.

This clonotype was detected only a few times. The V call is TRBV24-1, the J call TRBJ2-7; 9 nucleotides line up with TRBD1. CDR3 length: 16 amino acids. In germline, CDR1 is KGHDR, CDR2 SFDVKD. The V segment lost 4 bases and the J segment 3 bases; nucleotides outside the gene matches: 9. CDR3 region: CATSDPDRGSGYEQYF. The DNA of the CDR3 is TGTGCCACCAGTGACCCAGACAGGGGGTCGGGCTACGAGCAGTACTTC.

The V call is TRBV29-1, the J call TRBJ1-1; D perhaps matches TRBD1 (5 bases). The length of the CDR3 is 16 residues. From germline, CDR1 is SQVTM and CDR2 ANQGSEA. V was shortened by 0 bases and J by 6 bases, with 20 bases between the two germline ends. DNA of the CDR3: TGCAGCGTTGAAGATCCCGGGGGGAACCATGGGGCTGAAGCTTTCTTT. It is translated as CSVEDPGGNHGAEAFF.

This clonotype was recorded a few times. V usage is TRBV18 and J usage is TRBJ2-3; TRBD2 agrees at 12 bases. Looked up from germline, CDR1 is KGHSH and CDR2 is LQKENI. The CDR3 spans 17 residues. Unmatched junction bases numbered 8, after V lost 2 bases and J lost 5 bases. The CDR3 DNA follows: TGTGCCAGCTCACCAACCCGACTAGCGGGAGTCTTAGATACGCAGTATTTT. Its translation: CASSPTRLAGVLDTQYF.

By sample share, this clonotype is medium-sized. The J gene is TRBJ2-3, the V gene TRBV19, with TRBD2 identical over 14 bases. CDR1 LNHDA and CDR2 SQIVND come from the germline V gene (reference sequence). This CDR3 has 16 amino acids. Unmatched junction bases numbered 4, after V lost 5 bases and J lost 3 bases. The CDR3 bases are TGTGCCAGTAGTCCGGGACTAGCGGGGGATACAGATACGCAGTATTTT. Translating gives CASSPGLAGDTDTQYF. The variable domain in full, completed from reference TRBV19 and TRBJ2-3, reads DGGITQSPKYLFRKEGQNVTLSCEQNLNHDAMYWYRQDPGQGLRLIYYSQIVNDFQKGDIAEGYSVSREKKESFPLTVTSAQKNPTAFYLCASSPGLAGDTDTQYFGPGTRLTVL.

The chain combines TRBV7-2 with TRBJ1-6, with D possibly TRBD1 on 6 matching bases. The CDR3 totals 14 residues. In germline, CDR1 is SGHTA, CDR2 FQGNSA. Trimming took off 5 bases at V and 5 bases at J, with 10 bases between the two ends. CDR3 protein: CASSTGTNNSPLHF. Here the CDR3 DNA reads TGTGCCAGCAGCACCGGGACAAATAATTCACCCCTCCACTTT.

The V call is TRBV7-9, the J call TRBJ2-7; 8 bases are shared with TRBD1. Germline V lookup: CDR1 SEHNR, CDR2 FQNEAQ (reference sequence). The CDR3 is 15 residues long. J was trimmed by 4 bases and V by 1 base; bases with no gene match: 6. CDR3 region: CASSLGDRRSYEQYF. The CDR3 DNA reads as TGTGCCAGCAGCTTAGGGGACAGGCGATCATACGAGCAGTACTTC. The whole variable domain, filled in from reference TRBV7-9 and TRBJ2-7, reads DTGVSQNPRHKITKRGQNVTFRCDPISEHNRLYWYRQTLGQGPEFLTYFQNEAQLEKSRLLSDRFSAERPKGSFSTLEIQRTEQGDSAMYLCASSLGDRRSYEQYFGPGTRLTVT.

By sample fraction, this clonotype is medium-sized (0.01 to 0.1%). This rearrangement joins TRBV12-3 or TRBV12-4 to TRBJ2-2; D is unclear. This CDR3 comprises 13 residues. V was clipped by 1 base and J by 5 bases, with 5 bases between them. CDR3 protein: CASSLVATGELFF. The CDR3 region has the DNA TGTGCCAGCAGTTTAGTTGCGACCGGGGAGCTGTTTTTT.

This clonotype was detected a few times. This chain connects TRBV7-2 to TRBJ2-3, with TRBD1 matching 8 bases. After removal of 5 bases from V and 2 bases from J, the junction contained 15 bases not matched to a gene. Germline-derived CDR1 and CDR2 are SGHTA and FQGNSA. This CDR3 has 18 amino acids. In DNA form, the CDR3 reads TGTGCCAGCAGCGCCCACAGGGGGAGTAAGGGATACACAGATACGCAGTATTTT. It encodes CASSAHRGSKGYTDTQYF.

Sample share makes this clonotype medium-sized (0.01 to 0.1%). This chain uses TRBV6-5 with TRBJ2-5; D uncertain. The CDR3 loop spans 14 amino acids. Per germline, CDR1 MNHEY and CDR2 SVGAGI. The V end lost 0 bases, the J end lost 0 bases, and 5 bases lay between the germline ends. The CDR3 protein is CASSYSRYQETQYF. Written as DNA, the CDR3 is TGTGCCAGCAGTTACTCCCGGTACCAAGAGACCCAGTACTTC.

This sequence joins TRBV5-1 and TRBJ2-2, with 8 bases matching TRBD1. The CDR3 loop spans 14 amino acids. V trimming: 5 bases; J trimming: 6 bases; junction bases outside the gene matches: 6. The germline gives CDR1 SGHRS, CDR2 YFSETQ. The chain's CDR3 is CASSYSRGPGELFF. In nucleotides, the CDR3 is TGCGCCAGCAGTTACTCCAGGGGGCCCGGGGAGCTGTTTTTT.

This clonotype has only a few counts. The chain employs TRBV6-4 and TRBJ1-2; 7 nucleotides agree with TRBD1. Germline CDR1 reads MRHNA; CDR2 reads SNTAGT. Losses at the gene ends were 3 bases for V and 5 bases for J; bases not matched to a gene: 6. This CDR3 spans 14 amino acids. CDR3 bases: TGTGCCAGCAGTGAAGGGGGCTCTGAGTATGGCTACACCTTC. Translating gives CASSEGGSEYGYTF.